This T cell receptor beta chain was recorded in a study of beta chain features in type 1 diabetes. Study-wide context: Researchers looked at over 100,000,000 sorted cells across all samples. Whole-study findings and limits: More deletions and fewer insertions at VDJ junctions were found in patients with type 1 diabetes.

This clone turned up a few times. Its antigen is unidentified. CDR1 SEHNR and CDR2 FQNEAQ come from the germline V gene (reference sequence). This CDR3 is 12 amino acids long. Trimming took off 5 bases at V and 8 bases at J, with 12 bases between the two ends. Expressed TCRB transcripts were sequenced because the entire RNA isolate underwent reverse transcription. Sequencing was performed with immunoSEQ multiplex PCR; in TCRdb, only in-frame clones are kept and a portion is missing. The sample holds about 320,000 clones, 13% to 15% seen once. The TCR was taken from a man aged 25 to 40 in good health. Sequencing was performed on central memory CD4+ T cells from blood. The chain has TRBV7-9 and TRBJ1-2; TRBD1 is a possible D gene (6 bases). The CDR3 here is CASSRTESGYTF. CDR3 in DNA: TGTGCCAGCAGCAGGACAGAGTCAGGCTACACCTTC.